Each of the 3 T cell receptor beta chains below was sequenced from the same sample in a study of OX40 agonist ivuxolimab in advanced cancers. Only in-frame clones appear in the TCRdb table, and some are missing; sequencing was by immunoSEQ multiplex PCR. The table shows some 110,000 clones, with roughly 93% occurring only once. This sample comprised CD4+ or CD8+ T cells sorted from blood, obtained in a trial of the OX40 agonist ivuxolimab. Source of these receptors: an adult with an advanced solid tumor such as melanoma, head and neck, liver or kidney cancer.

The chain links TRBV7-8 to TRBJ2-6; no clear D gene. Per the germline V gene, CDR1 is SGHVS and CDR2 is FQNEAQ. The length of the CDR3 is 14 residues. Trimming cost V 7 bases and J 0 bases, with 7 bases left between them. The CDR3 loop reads CASTYPSGANVLTF. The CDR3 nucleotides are TGTGCCAGCACCTACCCCTCTGGGGCCAACGTCCTGACTTTC.

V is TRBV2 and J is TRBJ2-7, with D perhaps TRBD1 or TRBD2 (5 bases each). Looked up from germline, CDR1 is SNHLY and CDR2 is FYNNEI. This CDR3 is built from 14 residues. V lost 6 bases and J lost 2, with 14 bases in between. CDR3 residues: CASRIRDRTYEQYF. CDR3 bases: TGTGCCAGCAGGATCCGGGACCGAACCTACGAGCAGTACTTC.

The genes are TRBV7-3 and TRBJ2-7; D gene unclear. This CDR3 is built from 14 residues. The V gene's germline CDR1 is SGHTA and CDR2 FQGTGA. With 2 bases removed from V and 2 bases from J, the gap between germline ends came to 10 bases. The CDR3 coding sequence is TGTGCCAGCAGCTTAGGGGTTGTGGCCTACGAGCAGTACTTC. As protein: CASSLGVVAYEQYF.